This T cell receptor beta chain was obtained from a study of CD8+ T cells in alopecia areata. The treatment here: oral pan-JAK inhibitor, 5-10 mg twice daily. Germline CDR1 reads SQVTM; CDR2 reads ANQGSEA. V lost 7 bases and J lost 0, with 7 bases in between. The CDR3 extends over 12 amino acids. Sequencing templates came from extracted RNA that was reverse transcribed into cDNA. Here immunoSEQ multiplex PCR was the method, and the copy in TCRdb shows in-frame clones only, minus some. The sample yields about 110,000 clones, roughly 50% seen once. Regarding this clone: No antigen is known for it.

Study results and limitations: Higher clonality and more expanded CD8+ clones appeared in lesional than normal scalp.

The chain is built from TRBV29-1 and TRBJ1-3, with D uncertain. The sequencing used CD4+ T cells sorted from blood, collected at week 24, from a patient treated with tofacitinib. The receptor's source is a human donor with alopecia areata. CDR3 sequence: CSAGPSGNTIYF. The CDR3 coding sequence is TGCAGCGCCGGACCCTCTGGAAACACCATATATTTT.